A selection of T cell receptor beta chains follows, all from one sample in a study of post-analysis software for immune sequencing data. TCRdb reprocessed the PCR reads via MiXCR and lists one record per CDR3 protein. The sample consists of approximately 440,000 distinct CDR3 sequences, less than 45% of them appearing once. Sequenced: blood. These receptors all stem from a girl under 18 with multiple sclerosis. Both conserved end residues are part of each CDR3. The order of the fields is V gene, D gene, clone size, J gene, CDR3 protein, CDR3 DNA. The D gene is left open where the match is weak. The size field is filled for only some rows; it gives once, few, many or a size class.

>TRBV7-3|TRBD2|.|TRBJ2-1
CASSSSGRNEQFF
TGTGCCAGCAGTTCTAGCGGGAGGAATGAGCAGTTCTTC
>TRBV20-1|.|few|TRBJ1-2
CSARRMATPNYGYTF
TGCAGTGCTCGAAGAATGGCCACCCCTAACTATGGCTACACCTTC
>TRBV4-1|TRBD2|.|TRBJ2-7
CASSQTGLEGVREQYF
TGCGCCAGCAGCCAAACCGGACTAGAAGGTGTCCGCGAGCAGTACTTC
>TRBV20-1|.|.|TRBJ2-4
CSARDRVKNIQYF
TGCAGTGCTAGAGACAGGGTGAAAAACATTCAGTACTTC
>TRBV6-5|.|.|TRBJ2-3
CASSYDVAGRDTQYF
TGTGCCAGCAGTTACGATGTTGCGGGCAGAGATACGCAGTATTTT
>TRBV12-3/TRBV12-4|.|few|TRBJ2-7
CASSPIAYEQYF
TGTGCCAGCAGTCCCATAGCTTACGAGCAGTACTTC
>TRBV6-6|TRBD1|.|TRBJ2-3
CASSYGGTGFEDTQYF
TGTGCCAGCAGTTACGGGGGGACAGGGTTCGAAGATACGCAGTATTTT
>TRBV25-1|.|.|TRBJ2-7
CASSESLVGAAYEQYF
TGTGCCAGCAGTGAATCTCTGGTTGGGGCCGCCTACGAGCAGTACTTC
>TRBV12-3/TRBV12-4|.|.|TRBJ2-1
CASRAGGDDEQFF
TGTGCCAGCAGGGCAGGGGGGGATGATGAGCAGTTCTTC
>TRBV27|.|.|TRBJ1-1
CASSLRIHRDTEAFF
TGTGCCAGCAGTTTACGGATTCACAGGGACACTGAAGCTTTCTTT
>TRBV10-3|.|.|TRBJ1-2
CAISGMTTNYGYTF
TGTGCCATCAGTGGCATGACAACTAACTATGGCTACACCTTC
>TRBV29-1|.|.|TRBJ1-2
CSVEFRAGYTF
TGCAGCGTTGAGTTTCGGGCTGGCTACACCTTC
>TRBV20-1|.|.|TRBJ1-2
CSADRTAQHNYGYTF
TGCAGTGCTGACCGGACAGCCCAACATAACTATGGCTACACCTTC
>TRBV6-6|.|.|TRBJ2-7
CASSQTGGAIYEQYF
TGTGCCAGCAGTCAAACCGGAGGAGCGATCTACGAGCAGTACTTC
>TRBV29-1|TRBD2|.|TRBJ2-1
CSVETPSGSYNEQFF
TGCAGCGTTGAAACTCCTAGCGGGAGTTACAATGAGCAGTTCTTC
>TRBV14|TRBD2|.|TRBJ2-1
CASSQDGTSGFYNEQFF
TGTGCCAGCAGCCAAGATGGGACTAGCGGATTCTACAATGAGCAGTTCTTC
>TRBV29-1|.|.|TRBJ2-1
CSVDFLNEQFF
TGCAGCGTAGACTTTCTTAATGAGCAGTTCTTC
>TRBV20-1|.|.|TRBJ2-3
CSGFSVSGDTDTQYF
TGCAGTGGTTTCTCAGTTAGCGGTGACACAGATACGCAGTATTTT
>TRBV29-1|TRBD2|.|TRBJ2-1
CSARPREASYNEQFF
TGCAGCGCCCGGCCGCGGGAGGCCTCCTACAATGAGCAGTTCTTC
>TRBV18|TRBD1|.|TRBJ1-2
CASSPDRGDIDGYTF
TGTGCCAGCTCACCTGACAGGGGTGATATCGATGGCTACACCTTC
>TRBV7-6|TRBD2|.|TRBJ2-7
CASSLPPGLSYEQYF
TGTGCCAGCAGCTTACCCCCGGGACTATCCTACGAGCAGTACTTC
>TRBV15|TRBD1|.|TRBJ2-1
CATSRGTGVDEQFF
TGTGCCACCAGCAGAGGGACAGGGGTCGATGAGCAGTTCTTC
>TRBV28|TRBD1|.|TRBJ2-1
CASTAAGQGAAEQFF
TGTGCCAGCACTGCTGCGGGACAGGGGGCCGCCGAGCAGTTCTTC
>TRBV9|TRBD2|.|TRBJ2-1
CASSGSGRASEEQFF
TGTGCCAGCAGCGGAAGCGGGAGGGCCTCAGAAGAGCAGTTCTTC
>TRBV7-6|.|.|TRBJ2-5
CASSGNEGETQYF
TGTGCCAGCAGCGGGAATGAGGGGGAGACCCAGTACTTC
>TRBV5-6|.|.|TRBJ2-7
CASSDRPGEQYF
TGTGCCAGCAGCGACAGGCCGGGGGAGCAGTACTTC
>TRBV11-3|.|.|TRBJ1-1
CASSLEERSGLPRFF
TGTGCCAGCAGCTTAGAAGAGCGTTCCGGACTGCCCCGTTTCTTT
>TRBV6-1|.|.|TRBJ2-6
CASRTFPGQGTGANVLTF
TGTGCCAGCAGAACGTTTCCGGGACAAGGAACGGGGGCCAACGTCCTGACTTTC
>TRBV12-3/TRBV12-4|.|few|TRBJ2-1
CASSFLRWRAGDEQFF
TGTGCCAGCAGTTTTCTTAGGTGGAGGGCCGGGGATGAGCAGTTCTTC